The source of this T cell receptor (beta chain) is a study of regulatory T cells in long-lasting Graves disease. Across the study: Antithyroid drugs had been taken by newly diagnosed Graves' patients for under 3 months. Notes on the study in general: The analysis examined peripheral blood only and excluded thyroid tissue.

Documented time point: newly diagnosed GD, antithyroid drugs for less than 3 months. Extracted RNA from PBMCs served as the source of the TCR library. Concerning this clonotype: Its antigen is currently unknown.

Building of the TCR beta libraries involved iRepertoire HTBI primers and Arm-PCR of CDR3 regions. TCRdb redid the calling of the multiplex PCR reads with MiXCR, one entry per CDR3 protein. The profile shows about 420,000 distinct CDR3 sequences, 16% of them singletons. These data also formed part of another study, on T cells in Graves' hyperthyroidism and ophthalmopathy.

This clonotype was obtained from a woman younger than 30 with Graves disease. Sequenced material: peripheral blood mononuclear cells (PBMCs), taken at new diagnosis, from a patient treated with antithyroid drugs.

CDR3 bases: TGTGCCAGCAGTTCACCGGGACAGGGGGCCGCGAACACCGGGGAGCTGTTTTTT. Protein: CASSSPGQGAANTGELFF. The chain links TRBV27 to TRBJ2-2; 12 bases align to TRBD1. The junction had 6 bases not matched to a gene; V was cut back by 4 bases and J by 0 bases. The CDR3 covers 18 residues. Germline lookup yields CDR1 MNHEY and CDR2 SMNVEV (reference sequence).